This TCR beta chain was documented in a study of multiple sclerosis patients with progressive multifocal leukoencephalopathy (dated by TCRdb to between 2018 and 2020). For the wider study: The study examined peripheral T and B cells of MS patients who developed PML (4 under natalizumab, 1 after alemtuzumab) and treated patients who did not. A couple of patients on natalizumab who later developed PML were tracked over time from before therapy, through 6 and 12 months, up to PML onset. The goal of the study was to detect any JC virus-specific or public T-cell expansions that arose at the time of PML onset.

CDR1 and CDR2 are drawn from the germline V gene (reference sequence): LNHDA, SQIVND. The CDR3 starts with the cysteine, ends with the phenylalanine, and has 14 residues. The entry retains the CDR3 DNA only, 42 bases that are in frame from base 1. The V and J ends are trimmed by 6 bases and 2 bases, leaving 12 bases between them. The study at large found these results: When PML developed, neither common TRBV or TRBJ gene usage nor preferential TRBV-TRBJ pairings were detected. Although TRB clones above 0.5% frequency turned up only in PML patients, the clones expanded at PML onset were already present before and during natalizumab therapy. Less diverse TRB repertoires in most PML patients were suggested by lower normalized Shannon entropy, whereas values near 1 were observed in the natalizumab-treated controls. Analysis was limited to peripheral blood, even though cerebrospinal fluid or brain lymphocytes might be more informative for natalizumab-associated PML. Given the small, descriptive cohort, it remained unclear whether the study findings reflect JC virus infection or general immunocompromise.

Amplification of TRB CDR3 regions from genomic DNA was performed at survey-level depth using the immunoSEQ two-step multiplex PCR. Synthetic inline TR CDR3 controls covering all V-J pairings were spiked into each PCR to estimate template counts and remove amplification bias. Reads went through processing to reduce amplification and sequencing bias, and quantification was done against synthetic TR CDR3 analogs. Turning to the authors' computational methods: Raw data were processed in ImmunoSEQ Analyzer, removing out-of-frame sequences and CDR3s with stop codons, and genes were named by IMGT nomenclature. Repertoire diversity was summarized as normalized Shannon entropy, defined as 1 minus Pielou's evenness. TRB sequences were considered identical only when V gene, J gene and CDR3 were shared. Public PML clonotypes were defined as CDR3s shared by two or more PML-onset samples but absent from earlier samples, from controls, and from public databases. Position-by-position CDR3 amino acid composition was analyzed in Skylign with the observed count method. The clones in this table, taken by TCRdb from immuneACCESS, are in-frame only. Not every clone is retained; where verified, under half of the shortfall comes from an unresolved V gene, and the cause of the rest is unknown. V and J calls and clone size are given by that table; D and trimming were obtained from the DNA. The sample yields about 30,000 clones; 90% were counted once. Approximately 1.4% of the sample is in the top ten clones.

Read against the paper, the sample's time point label means: about a year of natalizumab therapy. The treatment or condition label on this specimen signifies: on natalizumab therapy at sampling. Five MS patients treated with natalizumab who did not develop PML were sampled longitudinally as controls. Interferon beta had previously been received by all listed patients, and all PML patients were female. At 6 and 12 months of natalizumab therapy, T1 and T2 blood samples were collected, respectively. Ficoll-Hypaque density gradient centrifugation was used to isolate peripheral blood mononuclear cells. This clone was detected once. Its antigen remains undetermined. Base qualities are not at hand, and no much larger clone is one base apart.

The source of this sequence is a human donor with multiple sclerosis. The input for sequencing was PBMCs, taken from a patient treated with natalizumab. The chain is made from TRBV19 and TRBJ2-3, with no D gene named confidently. The DNA sequence follows: TGTGCCAGTAGATTCGGCGGATTCACAGATACGCAGTATTTT. This is translated as CASRFGGFTDTQYF.